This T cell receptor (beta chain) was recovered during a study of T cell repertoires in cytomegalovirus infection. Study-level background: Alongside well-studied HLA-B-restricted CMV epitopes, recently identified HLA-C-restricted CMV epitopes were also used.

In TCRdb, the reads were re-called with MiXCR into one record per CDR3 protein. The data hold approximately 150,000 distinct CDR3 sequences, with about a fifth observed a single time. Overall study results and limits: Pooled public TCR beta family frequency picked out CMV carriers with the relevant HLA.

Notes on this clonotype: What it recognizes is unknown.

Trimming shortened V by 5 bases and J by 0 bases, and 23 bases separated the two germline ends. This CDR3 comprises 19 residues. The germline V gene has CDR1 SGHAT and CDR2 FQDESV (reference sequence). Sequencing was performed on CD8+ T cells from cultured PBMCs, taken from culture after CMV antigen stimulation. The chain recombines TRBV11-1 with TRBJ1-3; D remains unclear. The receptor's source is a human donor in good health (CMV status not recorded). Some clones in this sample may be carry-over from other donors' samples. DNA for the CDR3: TGTGCCAGCAGCCAGGAGGTCGACTTCGAACTCCCCTCTGGAAACACCATATATTTT. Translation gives CASSQEVDFELPSGNTIYF.